This T cell receptor beta chain came from a study of blood T cell repertoires in COVID-19. About the research overall: Spain, Italy and the United States supplied samples that represented acute and convalescent COVID-19.

Here immunoSEQ multiplex PCR was the method, and the copy in TCRdb shows in-frame clones only, minus some. The sample consists of 200,000 to 250,000 clones, roughly four fifths of them appearing once. The CDR3 is made up of 14 amino acids. V was trimmed by 5 bases and J by 4 bases, leaving 13 bases between them. Germline V gene sequence: CDR1 SGHVS, CDR2 FQNEAQ. This clone has a handful of counts. The J gene is TRBJ2-3, the V gene TRBV7-8; tentative D call: TRBD2 (6 bases). The source material was PBMCs or T cells enriched from blood (not recorded which). The sequence was collected from a man between 35 and 55 years old who had recovered from COVID-19. As DNA, the CDR3 is TGTGCCAGCAGCCTCAAGCGGGTCGCAGATACGCAGTATTTT. This gives the protein CASSLKRVADTQYF. The full variable domain, rest sourced from reference TRBV7-8 and TRBJ2-3, is GAGVSQSPRYKVAKRGQDVALRCDPISGHVSLFWYQQALGQGPEFLTYFQNEAQLDKSGLPSDRFFAERPEGSVSTLKIQRTQQEDSAVYLCASSLKRVADTQYFGPGTRLTVL.